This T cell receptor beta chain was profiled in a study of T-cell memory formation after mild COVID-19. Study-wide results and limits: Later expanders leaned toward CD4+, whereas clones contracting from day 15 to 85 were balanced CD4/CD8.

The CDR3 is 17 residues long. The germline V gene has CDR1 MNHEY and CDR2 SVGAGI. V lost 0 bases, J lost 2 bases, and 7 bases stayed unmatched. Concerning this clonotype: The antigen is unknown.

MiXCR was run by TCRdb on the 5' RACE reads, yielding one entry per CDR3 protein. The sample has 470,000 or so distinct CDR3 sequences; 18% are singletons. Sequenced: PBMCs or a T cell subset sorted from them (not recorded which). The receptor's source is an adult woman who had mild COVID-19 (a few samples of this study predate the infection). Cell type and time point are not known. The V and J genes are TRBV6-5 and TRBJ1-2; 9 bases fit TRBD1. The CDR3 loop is CASSYSGNRGRNYGYTF. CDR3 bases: TGTGCCAGCAGTTACTCGGGGAACAGGGGGCGCAACTATGGCTACACCTTC.